Listed here are 28 T cell receptor beta chains from one sample, sequenced in a study of T cell repertoires in cytomegalovirus infection. No antigens are known for them. In TCRdb, the reads were re-called with MiXCR into one record per CDR3 protein. The sample carries 250,000 to 300,000 distinct CDR3 sequences, around 20% recorded once. This material consisted of cultured PBMCs, taken from culture after CMV antigen stimulation. These receptors all come from a human donor in good health (CMV status not recorded). Some clones in this sample may be carry-over from other donors' samples.

This clonotype showed up just a few times. The V call is TRBV18, the J call TRBJ2-7; unclear D gene. The CDR3 contains 14 residues. The germline CDR1 and CDR2 sequences are KGHSH and LQKENI. Trimming left V 1 base short and J 5 bases short, with 12 bases between. In DNA form, the CDR3 reads TGTGCCAGCTCACCACGCCCCGGTTTGGACGAGCAGTACGTC. It encodes CASSPRPGLDEQYV.

This chain joins TRBV7-2 and TRBJ2-5; 8 bases agree with TRBD2. V lost 4 bases and J lost 2; bases outside the gene matches: 9. The germline V gene encodes CDR1 SGHTA and CDR2 FQGNSA. This CDR3 is built from 16 residues. The CDR3 DNA reads as TGTGCCAGCAGCTCCAATCCACTAGCGGCACAAGAGACCCAGTACTTC. Its protein is CASSSNPLAAQETQYF. Drawing the rest from reference TRBV7-2 and TRBJ2-5, the complete variable domain is GAGVSQSPSNKVTEKGKDVELRCDPISGHTALYWYRQSLGQGLEFLIYFQGNSAPDKSGLPSDRFSAERTGGSVSTLTIQRTQQEDSAVYLCASSSNPLAAQETQYFGPGTRLLVL.

This clonotype occurred many times. CDR3 amino acids: CASSSLDYSYEQYF. CDR3 bases: TGTGCCAGCAGCTCTCTGGACTACTCCTACGAGCAGTACTTC. This sequence joins TRBV7-2 and TRBJ2-7; D is possibly TRBD2 (6 bases). Germline V gene lookup returns CDR1 SGHTA and CDR2 FQGNSA. Trimming removed 4 bases from V and 0 bases from J, with 10 bases in between. The CDR3 runs 14 residues.

This chain joins TRBV28 and TRBJ2-3, with D unclear. Germline assignment: CDR1 MDHEN and CDR2 SYDVKM. Trimming cost V 6 bases and J 4 bases, with 5 bases left between them. The CDR3 spans 11 residues. The CDR3 sequence is CASSRADTQYF. DNA of the CDR3: TGTGCCAGCAGCCGGGCAGATACGCAGTATTTT. Variable domain in full (rest from reference TRBV28 and TRBJ2-3): DVKVTQSSRYLVKRTGEKVFLECVQDMDHENMFWYRQDPGLGLRLIYFSYDVKMKEKGDIPEGYSVSREKKERFSLILESASTNQTSMYLCASSRADTQYFGPGTRLTVL.

The sample holds many counts of this clonotype. The CDR3 spells CASSHTDRAGYGYTF. The CDR3 DNA reads as TGTGCCAGCAGTCACACCGACAGGGCGGGCTATGGCTACACCTTC. This sequence joins TRBV12-3 or TRBV12-4 and TRBJ1-2; 7 nucleotides match TRBD1. There are 15 residues in the CDR3. Losses at the gene ends were 5 bases for V and 4 bases for J; bases not matched to a gene: 10.

This clonotype showed up just a few times. The chain employs TRBV11-2 and TRBJ1-1; D possibly corresponds to TRBD1 (5 bases). Germline V gives CDR1 SGHAT, CDR2 FQNNGV. The V gene lost 2 bases and the J gene lost 4 bases, with 14 bases spanning the gap. The CDR3 covers 15 residues. CDR3 in DNA: TGTGCCAGCAGCTTACCAGGGTGGGACGGCACTGAAGCTTTCTTT. Residues: CASSLPGWDGTEAFF. Filled out from reference TRBV11-2 and TRBJ1-1, the complete variable domain reads EAGVAQSPRYKIIEKRQSVAFWCNPISGHATLYWYQQILGQGPKLLIQFQNNGVVDDSQLPKDRFSAERLKGVDSTLKIQPAKLEDSAVYLCASSLPGWDGTEAFFGQGTRLTVV.

The chain carries TRBV12-3 or TRBV12-4 and TRBJ1-1; D gene ambiguous. V was clipped by 9 bases and J by 3 bases, with 8 bases between them. The CDR3 extends over 11 amino acids. CDR3 DNA sequence: TGTGCCAGATTACGGCACACTGAAGCTTTCTTT. Translated, it gives CARLRHTEAFF.

This rearrangement joins TRBV9 to TRBJ2-6, with D unclear. Germline CDR1 and CDR2: SGDLS and YYNGEE. The CDR3 spans 18 residues. Trimming left V 3 bases short and J 0 bases short, with 16 bases between. CDR3 in DNA: TGTGCCAGCAGCGACTACCAAGGACGTGACTCTGGGGCCAACGTCCTGACTTTC. This encodes CASSDYQGRDSGANVLTF. Filled out from reference TRBV9 and TRBJ2-6, the complete variable domain reads DSGVTQTPKHLITATGQRVTLRCSPRSGDLSVYWYQQSLDQGLQFLIQYYNGEERAKGNILERFSAQQFPDLHSELNLSSLELGDSALYFCASSDYQGRDSGANVLTFGAGSRLTVL.

The chain combines TRBV19 with TRBJ1-1; the D gene is possibly TRBD1 (5 bases). Germline-derived CDR1 and CDR2 are LNHDA and SQIVND (reference sequence). Trimming removed 10 bases at V and 7 bases at J, with 13 bases between. The length of the CDR3 is 11 residues. Written as DNA, the CDR3 is TGTGCCACCAGACCCGGGGGTGAAGCTTTCTTT. This gives the protein CATRPGGEAFF.

This clonotype was recorded at least ten times. The gene calls are TRBV7-2 and TRBJ1-1; D is ambiguous. The CDR3 is 13 residues long. With 1 base removed from V and 4 bases from J, the gap between germline ends came to 7 bases. CDR1 is SGHTA and CDR2 is FQGNSA in the germline V gene. The CDR3 reads CASSLVEGTEAFF. The CDR3 DNA sequence: TGTGCCAGCAGCTTAGTTGAGGGCACTGAAGCTTTCTTT.

This clonotype was observed a few times. This chain links TRBV7-2 with TRBJ2-5; D is ambiguous. The germline gives CDR1 SGHTA, CDR2 FQGNSA. The CDR3 sequence is 14 residues long. Trimming shortened V by 5 bases and J by 1 base, and 11 bases separated the two germline ends. The CDR3 protein is CASSILGVQETQYF. The CDR3 DNA reads as TGTGCCAGCAGCATACTTGGCGTCCAAGAGACCCAGTACTTC.

This clonotype came up a few times. The chain employs TRBV27 and TRBJ2-1, with TRBD2 matching over 10 bases. V shed 0 bases, J shed 0 bases, and the junction held 8 bases outside the gene matches. The germline V gene has CDR1 MNHEY and CDR2 SMNVEV (reference sequence). The CDR3 is 19 residues long. The chain's CDR3 is CASSLSRPSGGSSYNEQFF. The CDR3 bases are TGTGCCAGCAGTTTATCGAGGCCTAGCGGGGGCAGCTCCTACAATGAGCAGTTCTTC.

This clonotype was picked up a small number of times. The chain couples TRBV4-1 to TRBJ2-7, with 8 bases fitting TRBD1. Germline loops: CDR1 MGHRA, CDR2 YSYEKL. CDR3 length equals 16 residues. V dropped 0 bases and J dropped 0; count of bases not matched to a gene: 4. The CDR3, as DNA: TGCGCCAGCAGCCAAGAGGGACAGGACCTCTCCTACGAGCAGTACTTC. This codes for CASSQEGQDLSYEQYF.

At least ten counts were recorded for this clonotype. This chain joins TRBV7-2 and TRBJ1-3; 7 bases fit TRBD1. The V gene's germline CDR1 is SGHTA and CDR2 FQGNSA. The V segment lost 4 bases and the J segment 4 bases; nucleotides outside the gene matches: 7. The CDR3 contains 15 residues. As DNA, the CDR3 is TGTGCCAGCAGCTCGTACAGGGGTCCAGGAAACACCATATATTTT. Translated: CASSSYRGPGNTIYF.

This clonotype was seen ten or more times. The genes are TRBV7-2 and TRBJ1-6, with 9 bases aligning to TRBD1. This CDR3 has 16 amino acids. The ends lost 0 bases at V and 9 bases at J; junction bases unmatched: 6. Germline-derived CDR1 and CDR2 are SGHTA and FQGNSA. The CDR3 loop is CASSLAVPGQGSPLHF. The CDR3 region has the DNA TGTGCCAGCAGCTTAGCGGTCCCGGGACAGGGTTCACCCCTCCACTTT.

In DNA form, the CDR3 reads TGTGCCAGCATAACTCCGGGGACAGGGGTAAATGAGCAGTTCTTC. Its protein product is CASITPGTGVNEQFF. The rearrangement joins TRBV27 to TRBJ2-1; 10 bases agree with TRBD1. CDR1 is MNHEY, CDR2 SMNVEV, per germline (reference sequence). The CDR3 is 15 residues long. Losses at the gene ends were 7 bases for V and 7 bases for J; bases not matched to a gene: 10.

CDR3 region: CAISGGRLAGAAETQYF. CDR3 in DNA: TGTGCCATCAGTGGGGGACGACTAGCGGGAGCTGCGGAGACCCAGTACTTC. The chain employs TRBV10-3 and TRBJ2-5, with 12 bases aligning to TRBD2. The CDR3 is made up of 17 amino acids. Trimming took 4 bases from V and 5 from J; bases not matched to a gene: 11. Per germline, CDR1 ENHRY and CDR2 SYGVKD.

This sequence joins TRBV19 and TRBJ2-7; 8 bases line up with TRBD1. The CDR3 runs 13 residues. Germline V lookup: CDR1 LNHDA, CDR2 SQIVND (reference sequence). V lost 2 bases and J lost 5; bases outside the gene matches: 2. CDR3 protein: CASSIRQGNEQYF. The DNA for the CDR3 is TGTGCCAGTAGTATACGACAGGGGAACGAGCAGTACTTC.

The chain combines TRBV28 with TRBJ2-5; D is uncertain. Trimming cost V 3 bases and J 2 bases, with 10 bases left between them. CDR1 is MDHEN and CDR2 is SYDVKM in the germline V gene. The CDR3 extends over 14 amino acids. This chain's CDR3 is CASSFLHVQETQYF. In DNA form, the CDR3 reads TGTGCCAGCAGTTTCTTACATGTTCAAGAGACCCAGTACTTC.

In this sample, this clonotype turned up once. The chain is built from TRBV28 and TRBJ2-4; D remains ambiguous. Germline V gene lookup returns CDR1 MDHEN and CDR2 SYDVKM. This CDR3 is 18 amino acids long. The V and J ends lost 3 bases and 0 bases respectively, with 18 bases between them. Here the CDR3 reads CASSFFKLDALAKNIQYF. The CDR3 DNA reads as TGTGCCAGCAGTTTTTTCAAACTGGACGCGTTAGCCAAAAACATTCAGTACTTC.

In its sample, this clonotype was seen many times. The V and J genes are TRBV12-3 or TRBV12-4 and TRBJ1-4, with a tentative D call TRBD1 (5 bases). The CDR3 runs 18 residues. Trimming removed 0 bases at V and 5 bases at J, with 19 bases between. The CDR3 sequence is CASSLAGGLGGKNEKLFF. The DNA of the CDR3 is TGTGCCAGCAGTTTAGCGGGGGGTCTAGGCGGGAAAAATGAAAAACTGTTTTTT.

This clonotype was seen a few times. This sequence joins TRBV7-9 and TRBJ2-7; possible D gene TRBD2, 6 bases. CDR1 is SEHNR, CDR2 FQNEAQ, per germline (reference sequence). Trimming removed 6 bases at V and 1 base at J, with 13 bases between. This CDR3 region has 14 residues. CDR3 DNA: TGTGCCAGCAGTTCCTTCCGGGAGTCCTACGAGCAGTACGTC. Its translation is CASSSFRESYEQYV.

The V call is TRBV24-1, the J call TRBJ2-2, with a weak D call TRBD2 (7 bases). Germline V gene data show CDR1 as KGHDR and CDR2 as SFDVKD. The CDR3 is made up of 14 amino acids. Trimming stripped 8 bases from V and 5 bases from J, with 14 bases between. Written as DNA, the CDR3 is TGTGCCACCAACCGGGGAGGGGGAACCGGGGAGCTGTTTTTT. It is translated as CATNRGGGTGELFF.

This clonotype was observed a handful of times. This chain links TRBV28 with TRBJ1-2; 8 nucleotides line up with TRBD1. Germline V gene lookup returns CDR1 MDHEN and CDR2 SYDVKM. The CDR3 totals 17 residues. The V segment lost 7 bases and the J segment 2 bases; nucleotides outside the gene matches: 15. Written as DNA, the CDR3 is TGTGCCAGCACCCATTTTGGCTGGGGACAGGAGAACTATGGCTACACCTTC. Its translation: CASTHFGWGQENYGYTF.

This clonotype was seen repeatedly, ten times or more. The J gene is TRBJ2-1, the V gene TRBV4-1, with 8 nucleotides matching TRBD2. V shed 3 bases, J shed 3 bases, and the junction held 7 bases outside the gene matches. Germline V gene sequence: CDR1 MGHRA, CDR2 YSYEKL. CDR3 length equals 16 residues. The CDR3 region has the DNA TGCGCCAGCAGCCATATAGCGGGGCTAATCTACAATGAGCAGTTCTTC. This translates into CASSHIAGLIYNEQFF.

This clonotype was counted between two and nine times. Given the absence of the conserved phenylalanine or tryptophan at the CDR3 end, a read error is likely. Because the CDR3's place on the DNA is in doubt, the DNA is left out and the CDR3 is given as listed by TCRdb. The gene calls are TRBV12-3 or TRBV12-4 and TRBJ2-1; the table's D gene call, TRBD2, was not cross checked with the DNA. Counting both end residues, the CDR3 totals 15 amino acids. The CDR3 sequence: CASNPSGSLRFGGAH.

The table lists this clonotype with many counts. The genes are TRBV7-2 and TRBJ2-3; tentative D call: TRBD2 (6 bases). The CDR3 consists of 15 residues. With 3 bases removed from V and 0 bases from J, the gap between germline ends came to 10 bases. Germline V gene lookup returns CDR1 SGHTA and CDR2 FQGNSA. The chain's CDR3 is CASSFSGTSTDTQYF. CDR3 bases: TGTGCCAGCAGCTTTTCCGGGACTAGCACAGATACGCAGTATTTT.

This clonotype was detected only a few times. CDR3 coding DNA: TGCGCCAGCAGCCAGCGTACAACGACTAGTTTGAGCAATGAGCAGTTCTTC. Translation: CASSQRTTTSLSNEQFF. The chain uses TRBV4-3 and TRBJ2-1, with TRBD2 as a possible D gene (6 bases). The CDR3 runs to 17 residues. V was pared by 3 bases and J by 6 bases, with 21 bases between. Germline CDR1 reads LGHNA; CDR2 reads YSLEER.